Here is one T cell receptor beta chain with its context. What it recognizes is unknown. V gave up 5 bases and J gave up 2 bases, with 15 bases separating them. Germline CDR1 reads GTSNPN; CDR2 reads SVGIG (reference sequence). The CDR3 loop spans 14 amino acids. RNA was extracted and reverse transcribed into cDNA as the sequencing template. Clones were sequenced by immunoSEQ multiplex PCR, and TCRdb holds only the in-frame ones, with some missing. The sample contains roughly 150,000 clones, roughly 62% of which appear only once. The entry originates in a study of CD8+ T cells in alopecia areata. Overall study context: Tofacitinib administration persisted for 6 to 18 months, succeeded by 6 months off drug.

Overall study findings and caveats: Clarity of TCR sharing across patients fell short of that in mice, possibly HLA-related. Higher clonality was seen in lesional scalp than in normal scalp, especially in alopecia totalis/universalis.

The study team obtained lesional scalp punch biopsies and peripheral blood from alopecia areata patients. V usage is TRBV30 and J usage is TRBJ2-5, with no clear D. The source was CD4+ T cells sorted from blood, collected at week 0. The TCR comes from a human donor with alopecia areata. In DNA form, the CDR3 reads TGTGCCTGGGAGGACGGACGAGGACAAGAGACCCAGTACTTC. Its translation is CAWEDGRGQETQYF.